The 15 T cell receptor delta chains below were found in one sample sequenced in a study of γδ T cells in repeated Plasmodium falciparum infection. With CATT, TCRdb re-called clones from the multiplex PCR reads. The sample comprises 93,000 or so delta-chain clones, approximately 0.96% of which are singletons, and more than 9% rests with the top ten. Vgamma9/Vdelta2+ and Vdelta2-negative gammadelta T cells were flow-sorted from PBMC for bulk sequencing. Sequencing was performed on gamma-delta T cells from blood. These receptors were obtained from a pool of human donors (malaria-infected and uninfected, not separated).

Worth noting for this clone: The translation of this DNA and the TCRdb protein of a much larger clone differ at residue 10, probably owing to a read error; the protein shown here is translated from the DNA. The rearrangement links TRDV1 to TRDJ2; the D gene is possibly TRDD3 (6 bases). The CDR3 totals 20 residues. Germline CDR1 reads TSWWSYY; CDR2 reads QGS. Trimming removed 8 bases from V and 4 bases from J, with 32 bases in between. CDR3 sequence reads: CALHGPGLPLPIRKTAQLFF. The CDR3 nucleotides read TGTGCTCTTCATGGACCAGGCCTCCCACTCCCGATACGCAAGACAGCACAACTCTTCTTT.

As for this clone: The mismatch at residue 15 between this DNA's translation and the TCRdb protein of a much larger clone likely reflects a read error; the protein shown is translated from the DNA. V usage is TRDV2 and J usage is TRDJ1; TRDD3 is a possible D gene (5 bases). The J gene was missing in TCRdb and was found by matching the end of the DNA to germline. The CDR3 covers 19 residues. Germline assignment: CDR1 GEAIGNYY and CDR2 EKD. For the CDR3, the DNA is TGTGCCTGTGGTAGTTCCGCCGACACTCGGGGACTTTACACCGGTAAACTCATCTTT. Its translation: CACGSSADTRGLYTGKLIF.

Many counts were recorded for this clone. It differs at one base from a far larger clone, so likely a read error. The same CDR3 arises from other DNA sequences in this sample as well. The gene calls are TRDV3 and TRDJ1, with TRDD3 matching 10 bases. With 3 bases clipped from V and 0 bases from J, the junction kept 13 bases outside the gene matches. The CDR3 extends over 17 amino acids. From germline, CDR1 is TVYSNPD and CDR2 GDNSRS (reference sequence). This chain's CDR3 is CAFPPPTGGSDTDKLIF. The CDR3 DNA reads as TGTGCCTTCCCTCCCCCGACTGGGGGATCGGACACCGATAAACTCATCTTT.

The chain's CDR3 is CALSGPRGIRQLKLIF. The CDR3 DNA reads TGTGCTTTGAGTGGTCCGAGGGGGATAAGGCAACTTAAACTCATCTTT. The chain carries TRDV3 and TRDJ1; 8 nucleotides align to TRDD3. Germline matching of the DNA provided the J gene here, since TCRdb leaves it blank. The length of the CDR3 is 16 residues. The germline CDR1 and CDR2 sequences are TVYSNPD and GDNSRS (reference sequence).

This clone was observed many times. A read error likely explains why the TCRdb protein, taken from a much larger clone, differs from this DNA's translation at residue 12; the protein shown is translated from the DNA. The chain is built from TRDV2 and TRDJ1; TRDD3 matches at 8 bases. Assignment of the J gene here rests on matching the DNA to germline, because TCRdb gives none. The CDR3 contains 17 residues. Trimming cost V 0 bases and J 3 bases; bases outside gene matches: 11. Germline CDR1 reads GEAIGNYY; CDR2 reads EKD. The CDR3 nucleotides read TGTGCCTGTGACACCCTAGCCCGGGGGGATAACGCCGATAAACTCATCTTT. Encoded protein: CACDTLARGDNADKLIF.

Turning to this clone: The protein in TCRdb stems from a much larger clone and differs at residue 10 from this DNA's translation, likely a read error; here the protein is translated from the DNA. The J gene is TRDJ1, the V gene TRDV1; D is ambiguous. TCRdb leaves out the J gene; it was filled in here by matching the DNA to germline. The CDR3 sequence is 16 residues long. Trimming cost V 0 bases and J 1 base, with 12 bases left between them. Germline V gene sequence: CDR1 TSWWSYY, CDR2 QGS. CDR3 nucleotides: TGTGCTCTTGGGGAACTACTCCCCCTTTGCACCGATAAACTCATCTTT. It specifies CALGELLPLCTDKLIF.

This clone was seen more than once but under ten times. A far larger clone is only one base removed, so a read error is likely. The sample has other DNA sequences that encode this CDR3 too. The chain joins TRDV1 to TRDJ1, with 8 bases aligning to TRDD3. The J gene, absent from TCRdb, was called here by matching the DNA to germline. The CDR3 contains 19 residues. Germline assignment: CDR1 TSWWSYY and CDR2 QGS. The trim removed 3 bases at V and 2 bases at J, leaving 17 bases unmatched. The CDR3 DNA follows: TGTGCTCTTGGGGAGCTTTCTGGGGGACTAGCCCGGGAGACCGATAAACTCATCTTT. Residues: CALGELSGGLARETDKLIF.

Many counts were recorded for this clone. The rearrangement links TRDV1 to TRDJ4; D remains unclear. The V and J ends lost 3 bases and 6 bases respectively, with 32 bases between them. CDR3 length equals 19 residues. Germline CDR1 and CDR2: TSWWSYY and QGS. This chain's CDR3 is CALGDHPTKRGPGGLSLIF. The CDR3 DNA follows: TGTGCTCTTGGGGACCACCCCACTAAGAGGGGTCCCGGTGGTCTGTCCCTGATCTTT.

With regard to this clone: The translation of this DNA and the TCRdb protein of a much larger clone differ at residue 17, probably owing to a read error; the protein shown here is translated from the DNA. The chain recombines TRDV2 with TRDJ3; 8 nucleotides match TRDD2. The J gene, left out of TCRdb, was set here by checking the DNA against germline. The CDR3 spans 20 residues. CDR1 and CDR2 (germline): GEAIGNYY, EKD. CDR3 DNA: TGTGCCTGTGACACCAAAGACTTCCTACCAACCTCCTGGGACACCCGACGGATGTTTTTC. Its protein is CACDTKDFLPTSWDTRRMFF.

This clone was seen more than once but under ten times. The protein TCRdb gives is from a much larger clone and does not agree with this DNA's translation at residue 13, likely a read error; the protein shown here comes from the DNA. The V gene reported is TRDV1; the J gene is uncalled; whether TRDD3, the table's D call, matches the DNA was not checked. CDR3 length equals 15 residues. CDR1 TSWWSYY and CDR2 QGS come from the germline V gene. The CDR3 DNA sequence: TGTGCTCTTGGGCCGTACTGGGGGACCGGCGATAAACCCATCTTT. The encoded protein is CALGPYWGTGDKPIF.

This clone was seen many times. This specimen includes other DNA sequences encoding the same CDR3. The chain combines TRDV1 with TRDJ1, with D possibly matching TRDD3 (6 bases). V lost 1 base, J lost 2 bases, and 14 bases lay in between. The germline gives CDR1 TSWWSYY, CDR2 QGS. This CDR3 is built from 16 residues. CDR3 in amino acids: CALGEPMGMATDKLIF. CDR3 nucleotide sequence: TGTGCTCTTGGGGAACCGATGGGGATGGCTACCGATAAACTCATCTTT.

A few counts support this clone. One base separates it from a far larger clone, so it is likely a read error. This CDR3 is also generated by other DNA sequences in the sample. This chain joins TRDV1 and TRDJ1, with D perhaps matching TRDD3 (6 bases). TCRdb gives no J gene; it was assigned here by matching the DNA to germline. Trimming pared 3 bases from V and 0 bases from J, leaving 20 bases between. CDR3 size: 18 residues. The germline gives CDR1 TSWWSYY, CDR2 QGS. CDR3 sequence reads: CALGDAPGGGQYTDKLIF. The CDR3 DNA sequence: TGTGCTCTTGGGGACGCTCCCGGAGGGGGACAGTACACCGATAAACTCATCTTT.

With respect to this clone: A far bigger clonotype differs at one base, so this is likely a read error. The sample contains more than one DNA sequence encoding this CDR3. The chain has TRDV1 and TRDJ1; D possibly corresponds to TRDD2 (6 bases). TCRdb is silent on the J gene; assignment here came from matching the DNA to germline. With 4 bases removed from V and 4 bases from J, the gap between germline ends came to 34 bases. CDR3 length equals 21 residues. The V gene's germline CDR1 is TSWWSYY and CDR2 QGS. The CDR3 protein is CALGGTHLPTINPWSHDKLIF. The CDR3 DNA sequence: TGTGCTCTTGGGGGGACGCACCTTCCCACGATAAACCCCTGGTCCCACGATAAACTCATCTTT.

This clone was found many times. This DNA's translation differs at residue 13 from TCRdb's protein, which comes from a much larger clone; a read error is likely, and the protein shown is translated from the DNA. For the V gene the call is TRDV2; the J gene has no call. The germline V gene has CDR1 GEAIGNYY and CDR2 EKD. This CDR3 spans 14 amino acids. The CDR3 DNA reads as TGTGCCTGTGACACCCCTTTTGTAGTTGGCGTACTCACCTTT. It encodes CACDTPFVVGVLTF.

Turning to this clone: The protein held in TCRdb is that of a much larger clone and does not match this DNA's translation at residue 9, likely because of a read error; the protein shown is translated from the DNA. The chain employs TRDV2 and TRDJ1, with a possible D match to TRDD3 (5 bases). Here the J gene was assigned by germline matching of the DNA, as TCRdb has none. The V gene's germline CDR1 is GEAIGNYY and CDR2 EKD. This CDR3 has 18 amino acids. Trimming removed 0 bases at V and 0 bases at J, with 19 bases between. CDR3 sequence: CACDTPGLVDLYTDKLIF. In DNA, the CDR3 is TGTGCCTGTGACACCCCAGGACTGGTGGATCTGTACACCGATAAACTCATCTTT.